The rows below give T cell receptor beta chains drawn from one sample of a study of blood T cell repertoires in COVID-19. Assay: immunoSEQ multiplex PCR; the TCRdb copy retains only in-frame clones and omits some. This table has under 300,000 clones, 65% to 90% appearing once. Sequences were obtained from peripheral blood. Every receptor here comes from a human donor in a cohort sampled during active COVID-19. CDR3s include the opening cysteine and the closing phenylalanine or tryptophan. Each record gives: clone size, V gene, D gene, J gene, CDR3 protein, CDR3 DNA. D genes are given only for firm matches. Size tells how often a clone was seen (once, few, many) or the class of an expanded clone, and some rows leave it out.

few,TRBV6-5,TRBD1,TRBJ1-2,CASSYSGTGNYGYTF,TGTGCCAGCAGTTACTCGGGGACAGGGAACTATGGCTACACCTTC
NA,TRBV25-1,NA,TRBJ1-2,CASSYGGGTPYGYTF,TGTGCCAGCAGTTACGGAGGAGGCACTCCCTATGGCTACACCTTC
NA,TRBV7-2,NA,TRBJ2-7,CASSSPLAFHEQYF,TGTGCCAGCAGCTCCCCCCTAGCTTTTCACGAGCAGTACTTC
NA,TRBV3-1/TRBV3-2,NA,TRBJ2-5,CASSPRVGETQYF,TGTGCCAGCAGCCCCCGGGTCGGAGAGACCCAGTACTTC
NA,TRBV9,NA,TRBJ2-2,CASSVLAGAGTGELFF,TGTGCCAGCAGCGTATTGGCGGGCGCTGGGACCGGGGAGCTGTTTTTT
NA,TRBV6-5,NA,TRBJ2-1,CASRHKLGNNEQFF,TGTGCCAGCAGACATAAACTAGGAAACAATGAGCAGTTCTTC
once,TRBV20-1,NA,TRBJ1-3,CSAKLDTAIYF,TGCAGTGCCAAACTCGATACTGCCATATATTTT
NA,TRBV7-9,TRBD1,TRBJ2-1,CASSSFGDRGGNEQFF,TGTGCCAGCAGCTCCTTCGGGGACAGGGGAGGGAATGAGCAGTTCTTC
once,TRBV18,NA,TRBJ1-5,CASSDRQFRNQPQHF,TGTGCCAGCTCAGATAGACAGTTTAGGAATCAGCCCCAGCATTTT
once,TRBV7-2,NA,TRBJ1-4,CASSSPLRDPTNEKLFF,TGTGCCAGCAGCTCCCCCCTCCGCGATCCAACTAATGAAAAACTGTTTTTT
NA,TRBV27,TRBD1,TRBJ1-1,CASSLLNRGHTEAFF,TGTGCCAGCAGTTTACTTAACAGGGGGCACACTGAAGCTTTCTTT
NA,TRBV28,NA,TRBJ1-4,CASSSGQGPEKLFF,TGTGCCAGCAGTTCAGGCCAGGGGCCTGAAAAACTGTTTTTT
once,TRBV14,NA,TRBJ1-2,CATSARSNGLYGYTF,TGTGCCACCTCAGCCAGGTCAAACGGCCTATATGGCTACACCTTC
once,TRBV7-3,NA,TRBJ2-1,CASAEGLQYGEQFF,TGTGCCAGCGCGGAGGGGCTACAATACGGTGAGCAGTTCTTC
NA,TRBV24-1,TRBD2,TRBJ2-3,CATGAGGGTDTQYF,TGTGCCACCGGCGCGGGAGGGGGCACAGATACGCAGTATTTT
NA,TRBV5-1,NA,TRBJ2-6,CASTVDRVGANVLTF,TGCGCCAGCACCGTGGACAGAGTTGGGGCCAACGTCCTGACTTTC